This T cell receptor (beta chain) was captured in a study of shared clonotypes between healthy human individuals (TCRdb year 2020). Some background on the complete study: A couple of women and a few men aged 18 to 49 years were included in the cohort. Per donor, leukapheresis produced somewhere between about 0.9 and 10 billion PBMCs. Libraries were prepared and TCR repertoires were sequenced by different laboratories using diverse techniques, in order to increase sequencing depth and limit assay-specific biases. Blood TCR repertoires of roughly five healthy adults were deeply sequenced to estimate repertoire size and the extent of clonotype sharing between individuals. Per donor, three plates each were used for CD4 naive and CD4 memory, two for CD8 naive, and one for CD8 memory. Paper-wide results and their limitations: Because the study included a small number of donors, the genetic and exposure-history diversity represented was limited. Larger estimated clonotype richness was generally found for naive subsets than for memory subsets. Pairwise subsampling led to the expectation that sequencing depth would affect the degree of clonotype sharing among donors. Sampling was restricted to blood, and TCR repertoires in tissue are likely to differ from TCR repertoires in blood. Compared with non-shared clonotypes, clonotypes shared by all four sorted-subset donors had higher generation probabilities. Sharing across a few donors was observed for approximately 5% of naive CD4, 3.5% of naive CD8, about 2.5% of memory CD4, and roughly 0.4% of memory CD8 clonotypes. Rarefaction of sorted-subset datasets indicated incomplete sequencing despite the large sequencing depth.

V and J lose 1 base and 1 base, and a span of 17 bases separates them. Including cysteine and phenylalanine, the CDR3 has 17 amino acids. The CDR3 DNA has 51 bases and is translated from base 1. The germline V gene yields MGHRA for CDR1 and YSYEKL for CDR2. Healthy HIV-negative adults with no recently reported acute infections or vaccinations were included as donors. Only Caucasian adults living in Nashville, Tennessee, USA were represented among the donors. CD4+ T cells were enriched by magnetic negative selection; naive cells were then positively selected on CD45RA, and the negative fraction formed the memory subset. Blood was obtained by leukapheresis, after which PBMCs were separated by Ficoll-Histopaque density gradient centrifugation and cryopreserved in liquid nitrogen vapor phase. Analytical flow cytometry was used to check the purity and quantity of each magnetically sorted T cell population. Each sorted fraction had its genomic DNA isolated and then quantified by UV absorbance on a Nanodrop 2000c.

This clone was picked up one time. The specificity of this receptor is unknown. Within one base of it there is no much larger clone, and no base qualities were kept. TCR CDR3 regions were amplified from genomic DNA by multiplex PCR using the deep immunoSEQ assay. Genomic DNA extracted from each cell subset was distributed evenly over all wells of several immunoSEQ 96-well plates, and each plate served as one replicate. For sorted subsets, each replicate PCR was loaded with 200 ng genomic DNA, equivalent to 30,000 to 35,000 T cell genomes. The purified libraries were quantified using a Qubit 3.0 fluorometer, sized with a Bioanalyzer 2100, and then quantified again using the KAPA Library Quantification kit. Each immunoSEQ 96-well plate was sequenced on its own single-read 150-cycle Illumina NextSeq 550 flow cell. The original pipeline was this. Because only junctional sequences without quality scores were contained in the immunoSEQ output, filtering matching that applied to full-length reads could not be performed. Sequences were annotated with PyIR, a Python wrapper for IgBLAST v1.9, and V/J genes and CDR3 were assigned using IMGT germline references. Any read was removed if the V/J assignment was weak (E-value above 1e-6), the CDR3 was missing, or the read contained stop codons, out-of-frame junctions, or ambiguous translated residues. V3J clonotypes were defined as sequences sharing the same inferred V gene, J gene, and CDR3 amino acid sequence. The percentage overlap between two repertoires was calculated by dividing the number of shared unique clonotypes by the size of the smaller repertoire. Richness of each repertoire was evaluated using RTK rarefaction, the Chao1 estimator, and Recon v2.1 estimates of unobserved clonotypes. OLGA was used to compute generation probabilities for all TCRbeta clonotypes that the gDNA method yielded from several donors. TCRdb carries this immuneACCESS record with in-frame sequences only. Its versions omit some clonotypes, under half of them owing to an unresolved V gene in the studies checked, with the rest unexplained. That table gives V, J and clone size, and the DNA gave D and trimming. In all, the sample holds 150,000 to 200,000 clones, and just under 95% of those were seen once. The ten largest clones capture more than 0.06% of the sample.

This receptor chain uses TRBV4-1 and TRBJ2-7; TRBD2 is a possible D gene, resting on 6 matching bases. The sequence was collected from a woman in her twenties or thirties in good health. The sequencing sample was made of naive CD4+ T cells sorted from blood. The meaning of the sample's cell subset or site label: CD45RA+ positively selected. CDR3 reads: CASSQAWVQGLSYEQYF. The nucleotides read TGCGCCAGCAGCCAAGCGTGGGTGCAGGGACTGTCCTACGAGCAGTACTTC.